Listed here are 18 T cell receptor beta chains from one sample, sequenced in a study of T cell responses to AZD1222 COVID-19 vaccine. Libraries were prepared by immunoSEQ multiplex PCR; TCRdb keeps only in-frame clonotypes and omits some of them. The repertoire consists of 150,000 to 200,000 clones, with 75% to 90% occurring once and the leading ten covering roughly 6%. Sequenced here: peripheral blood, sampled on day 0 of AZD1222 vaccination. These receptor sequences come from an adult in good health.

The chain is built from TRBV15 and TRBJ2-7; D is possibly TRBD2 (5 bases). V was cut by 0 bases and J by 3 bases, with 9 bases left in between. The germline V gene encodes CDR1 LNHNV and CDR2 YYDKDF (reference sequence). The CDR3 loop spans 14 amino acids. The CDR3 is CATSRDRRDYEQYF. CDR3 in DNA: TGTGCCACCAGCAGAGATCGCCGGGACTACGAGCAGTACTTC.

The chain is built from TRBV19 and TRBJ2-7; D is possibly TRBD2 (6 bases). This CDR3 comprises 15 residues. Germline lookup yields CDR1 LNHDA and CDR2 SQIVND (reference sequence). V lost 3 bases to trimming and J lost 1 base, with 13 bases between them. The CDR3 reads CASSIGGAGSYEQYF. In DNA form, the CDR3 reads TGTGCCAGTAGTATTGGAGGGGCGGGTTCCTACGAGCAGTACTTC.

This chain joins TRBV24-1 and TRBJ2-5; 7 nucleotides agree with TRBD1. The CDR3 runs 16 residues. V dropped 3 bases and J dropped 5; count of bases not matched to a gene: 11. The germline CDR1 and CDR2 sequences are KGHDR and SFDVKD. The CDR3 region has the DNA TGTGCCACCAGTGATAACCGGGACAGTCGCGGGGAGACCCAGTACTTC. Protein product: CATSDNRDSRGETQYF.

This clone was seen just once. The chain employs TRBV5-1 and TRBJ1-1; no clear D. Germline values: CDR1 SGHRS, CDR2 YFSETQ. The CDR3 consists of 16 residues. Deletions cut 4 bases from V and 5 bases from J, with 21 bases between. CDR3 region: CASSVTLEIGKTEAFF. As DNA, the CDR3 is TGCGCCAGCAGCGTGACCTTGGAAATAGGGAAAACTGAAGCTTTCTTT. The variable domain in full, with the rest retrieved from reference TRBV5-1 and TRBJ1-1, is KAGVTQTPRYLIKTRGQQVTLSCSPISGHRSVSWYQQTPGQGLQFLFEYFSETQRNKGNFPGRFSGRQFSNSRSEMNVSTLELGDSALYLCASSVTLEIGKTEAFFGQGTRLTVV.

CDR3 coding DNA: TGCGCCAGCAGCCGTACCGGGACAGGGGACACAGATACGCAGTATTTT. Protein sequence: CASSRTGTGDTDTQYF. The gene calls are TRBV5-1 and TRBJ2-3, with 10 bases aligning to TRBD1. The CDR3 has 16 amino acids. The V gene end was trimmed by 4 bases and the J gene end by 2 bases; junction bases not matched to a gene: 7. Germline loops: CDR1 SGHRS, CDR2 YFSETQ.

V gene TRBV7-9 combines with J gene TRBJ2-5, with D perhaps matching TRBD2 (6 bases). Germline-derived CDR1 and CDR2 are SEHNR and FQNEAQ (reference sequence). V was trimmed by 4 bases and J by 4 bases, leaving 16 bases between them. The CDR3 is made up of 15 amino acids. CDR3 region: CASSSYGGGLETQYF. In DNA, the CDR3 is TGTGCCAGCAGCTCCTATGGGGGAGGACTAGAGACCCAGTACTTC.

This clone was recorded many times. V usage is TRBV7-8 and J usage is TRBJ2-1; 9 nucleotides line up with TRBD2. CDR1 SGHVS and CDR2 FQNEAQ come from the germline V gene. The V and J ends lost 5 bases and 6 bases, in that order; junction bases with no gene match: 17. CDR3 length equals 18 residues. The CDR3 DNA follows: TGTGCCAGCAGCAACTTTGGGGGGTCTAGCGGGACGCTCAATGAGCAGTTCTTC. Encoded protein: CASSNFGGSSGTLNEQFF.

The chain carries TRBV7-2 and TRBJ2-3; 9 bases align to TRBD1. With 1 base clipped from V and 5 bases from J, the junction kept 4 bases outside the gene matches. Germline V gene sequence: CDR1 SGHTA, CDR2 FQGNSA. This CDR3 has 15 amino acids. CDR3 sequence (DNA): TGTGCCAGCAGCTTAGGGGACAGGGTTGTAGATACGCAGTATTTT. The encoded protein is CASSLGDRVVDTQYF.

This clone was counted a single time. CDR3 in amino acids: CASSQEGYGYTF. DNA of the CDR3: TGCGCCAGCAGCCAAGAAGGCTATGGCTACACCTTC. The chain couples TRBV4-1 to TRBJ1-2; D uncertain. The V and J ends lost 0 bases and 4 bases respectively, with 3 bases between them. The CDR3 covers 12 residues. The germline CDR1 and CDR2 sequences are MGHRA and YSYEKL.

The chain carries TRBV10-2 and TRBJ2-1; D call uncertain. The CDR3 is made up of 15 amino acids. Germline V lookup: CDR1 WSHSY, CDR2 SAAADI. The ends were cut back, 8 bases at V and 2 bases at J, with 16 bases in the middle. The chain's CDR3 is CASLAHSATYNEQFF. The CDR3 DNA reads as TGCGCCAGCCTGGCCCACTCAGCCACCTACAATGAGCAGTTCTTC.

The V and J genes are TRBV11-2 and TRBJ1-4, with D maybe TRBD1 (5 bases). This CDR3 comprises 15 residues. Germline V gives CDR1 SGHAT, CDR2 FQNNGV. Trimming cost V 4 bases and J 7 bases, with 16 bases left between them. The CDR3 DNA reads as TGTGCCAGCAGCTCACACTCCTCAAGGGGTGAAAAACTGTTTTTT. Translated: CASSSHSSRGEKLFF.

The genes are TRBV29-1 and TRBJ1-1, with 8 positions matching TRBD1. Germline CDR1 is SQVTM and CDR2 is ANQGSEA. This CDR3 is built from 12 residues. J gave up 6 bases and V 5 bases, and 5 bases lay outside the gene matches. The CDR3 loop reads CSVHRGGAEAFF. CDR3 nucleotides: TGCAGCGTTCACAGGGGGGGGGCTGAAGCTTTCTTT.

The V and J genes are TRBV7-8 and TRBJ1-6; D not certain. The V end lost 1 base, the J end lost 0 bases, and 10 bases lay between the germline ends. The CDR3 is 17 residues long. Germline V gene lookup returns CDR1 SGHVS and CDR2 FQNEAQ. CDR3 loop: CASSLEASSSYNSPLHF. CDR3 nucleotide sequence: TGTGCCAGCAGCTTAGAGGCCTCTAGCTCCTATAATTCACCCCTCCACTTT.

The chain links TRBV3-1 (or the pseudogene TRBV3-2) to TRBJ1-6, with 10 bases identical to TRBD1. The CDR3 loop spans 18 amino acids. Germline V gives CDR1 LGHDT, CDR2 YNNKEL (reference sequence). V dropped 4 bases and J dropped 10; count of bases not matched to a gene: 16. CDR3 DNA: TGTGCCAGCAGCCTTCGGACAGGGGGTGGAGGGTCGGGCTCACCCCTCCACTTT. The encoded protein is CASSLRTGGGGSGSPLHF.

The chain combines TRBV28 with TRBJ1-5; D remains ambiguous. The CDR3 is 13 residues long. Germline-derived CDR1 and CDR2 are MDHEN and SYDVKM. Trimming cost V 1 base and J 5 bases, with 6 bases left between them. This CDR3 reads CASSLFGDQPQHF. The CDR3, as DNA: TGTGCCAGCAGTTTATTTGGGGATCAGCCCCAGCATTTT.

This clone was seen only once. The chain couples TRBV18 to TRBJ2-7; 7 bases fit TRBD1. CDR3 length: 14 amino acids. Germline V lookup: CDR1 KGHSH, CDR2 LQKENI. Trimming removed 3 bases from V and 6 bases from J; junction bases left unmatched: 8. The CDR3 DNA reads as TGTGCCAGCTCACCTCCCGGGACAGCCGTCGAGCAGTACTTC. Protein product: CASSPPGTAVEQYF.

The chain couples TRBV25-1 to TRBJ2-7; no clear D gene. Germline V gene lookup returns CDR1 MGHDK and CDR2 SYGVNS. Trimming removed 5 bases from V and 2 bases from J, with 7 bases in between. The CDR3 has 12 residues. CDR3: CASSRSAYEQYF. The CDR3 coding sequence is TGTGCCAGCAGTAGGTCCGCCTACGAGCAGTACTTC.

The V and J genes are TRBV28 and TRBJ2-7, with TRBD1 matching 8 bases. The CDR3 loop spans 16 amino acids. V trimming: 6 bases; J trimming: 3 bases; junction bases outside the gene matches: 13. Germline V gene lookup returns CDR1 MDHEN and CDR2 SYDVKM. The CDR3 here is CASSPLHADRVYEQYF. DNA for the CDR3: TGTGCCAGCAGCCCCCTCCACGCGGACAGGGTCTACGAGCAGTACTTC.